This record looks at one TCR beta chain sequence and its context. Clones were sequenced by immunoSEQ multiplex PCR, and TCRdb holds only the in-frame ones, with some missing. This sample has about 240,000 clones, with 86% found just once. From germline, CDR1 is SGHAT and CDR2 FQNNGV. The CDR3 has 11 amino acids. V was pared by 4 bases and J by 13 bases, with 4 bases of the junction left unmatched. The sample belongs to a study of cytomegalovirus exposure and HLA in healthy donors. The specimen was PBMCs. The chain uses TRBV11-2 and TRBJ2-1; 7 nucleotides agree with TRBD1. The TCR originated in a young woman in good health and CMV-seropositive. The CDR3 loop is CASSSGTDQFF. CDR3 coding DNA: TGTGCCAGCAGCTCTGGGACAGATCAGTTCTTC. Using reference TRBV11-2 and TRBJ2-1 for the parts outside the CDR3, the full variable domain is EAGVAQSPRYKIIEKRQSVAFWCNPISGHATLYWYQQILGQGPKLLIQFQNNGVVDDSQLPKDRFSAERLKGVDSTLKIQPAKLEDSAVYLCASSSGTDQFFGPGTRLTVL.